Sequencing of this T cell receptor (beta chain) was carried out in a study of cytomegalovirus exposure and HLA in healthy donors (TCRdb year 2017). A note on the overall study: According to an earlier analysis of a few hundred of the donors, about 179 million T cells yielded approximately 120 million unique TCR beta sequences and 276 Gb of sequence data. About 280 gigabases of sequencing data and approximately 84 million unique TCR sequences were included in an early release covering about 700 HLA-typed donors. The genetic ancestry cluster associated with self-reported Caucasian donors included 81% of the 300 to 450 genotyped donors. The study aimed to test whether signatures of past pathogen exposure could be identified by cataloging public T cell receptors. The study profiled the T cell repertoires of some 610 subjects by immunosequencing and related them to cytomegalovirus serostatus. A separate validation cohort of approximately 130 different subjects was used in addition to the approximately 700-subject first cohort. To predict cytomegalovirus infection status, the study brought together high-throughput TCR immunosequencing, statistical association of individual TCRs with disease status, and machine learning. A later analysis re-analyzed previously published TCR beta repertoires from roughly 630 donors and added high-resolution HLA genotyping to study TCR occurrence patterns. The later analysis used no new phenotypic data to find candidate immune exposures, relying instead on TCR beta sequences and their occurrence across donors. An earlier analysis of some 500 of the donors applied high-throughput TCR beta sequencing to assess whether each TCR beta V gene segment acted as functional or pseudogenic. Donor age, sex, ethnicity and CMV serostatus were compiled alongside the repertoire data. Genome-wide SNP genotypes for about 65% of the 666 donors were used in a later genetic analysis, which treated that subset as a discovery cohort. Every discovery cohort repertoire had been produced on one sequencing platform. Class I and class II HLA loci were covered by the typing at four-digit resolution. Typing coverage differed by locus: A, B, C, DRB1 and DQB1 were typed in about 620-640 donors, DQA1 in 500 to 550, DPA1 in 600 to 610, and DPB1 in 450 to 480. Four or five DR-DQ haplotypes were treated as single units for association and clustering because of strong linkage in the cohort. Among about 390 genotyped donors of the cohort, an average of approximately 240,000 unique TCR beta nucleotide sequences were sequenced per donor, roughly 18% of them non-productive. The study at large found these results: A later analysis associated some 17,000 TCR beta sequences with specific HLA alleles at a false discovery rate of 0.05. Compared with the approximately 720-donor mean, donors in an Asian-associated ancestry cluster had fewer N-insertions in productive TCRs, according to a later genetic analysis. A later analysis found that TCR association rates varied across HLA loci, with DRB1 alleles showing the most associated TCRs and HLA-C alleles the fewest. Most TCR sequences were observed very rarely across donors, whereas some public TCRs were present in many individuals. This cohort had only TCR beta chains sequenced, and the lack of alpha or paired-chain data limited which features could be detected. According to a later analysis, most CMV-associated TCR beta chains appeared to be HLA-restricted, and the HLA associations seemed to be driven largely by CMV exposure. A further reported finding was that TCR beta sequences accurately predicted the HLA-A and HLA-B alleles for most subjects in the first cohort. Strong co-occurrence of HLA alleles, especially DR and DQ, made assigning TCR associations to individual alleles difficult. In vitro tests confirmed that a few of the cytomegalovirus-associated TCR beta chains recognize cytomegalovirus antigens. Roughly uniform sequencing depth across donors was assumed in presence/absence analyses, although this assumption may not hold. In an earlier analysis of approximately 590 of the donors, most TCR beta V segments appeared in productive rearrangements about 87% or about 30% of the time, broadly matching IMGT annotations. A cluster of highly shared sequence variants was judged likely to represent a technical artifact of the sequencing pipeline. Because the 87-base-pair reads could not distinguish some IMGT-functional V segments, including TRBV6-2 and TRBV6-3, those segments were excluded. In a later analysis, HLA-associated TCR beta chains showed more clonal expansion and lower generation probabilities than non-associated chains that were equally common. The authors suggested that the approach could potentially be extended to other disease states and immunological phenotypes. V-gene and J-gene trimming of TCR beta chains was associated with a missense DCLRE1C variant in a later genetic analysis, and the association was replicated in an independent cohort. The study gave a list of more than 150 TCR beta chains associated with cytomegalovirus. Because HLA typing was missing for some donors at each locus, association tests included only the typed subset. Immune exposure information for the cohort was limited to CMV serostatus. Correlated functional status among segregating V segments might be attributable to linkage disequilibrium, but an unknown experimental factor could not be ruled out. The earlier analysis of fewer than 750 of the donors excluded roughly 17 rarely observed V segments, including chromosome 9 orphons, because counts were too low. The classifier was reported to diagnose cytomegalovirus status with high specificity and sensitivity in both the original cohort and the validation cohort. Several of the top co-occurrence clusters appeared to be linked to parvovirus B19, influenza, CMV and Epstein-Barr virus, according to a later analysis.

In this sample, this clone turned up once. The antigen it recognizes is unknown. Per-nucleotide qualities are absent, and no much larger clonotype sits a single base away. The CDR3 starts with the cysteine, ends with the phenylalanine, and has 15 residues. This entry keeps only the CDR3 DNA: 45 bases, framed from base 1. At the junction V is shortened by 6 bases and J by 0 bases; bases outside the gene matches: 6. Taken from the germline V gene, the CDR1 and CDR2 loops are SGHTA and FQGTGA. Receptors were amplified or captured by the immunoSEQ multiplex PCR assay. The multiplex PCR relied on a mix of 60 forward primers for TCR Vbeta segments and 13 reverse primers for TCR Jbeta segments. The CDR3 region of rearranged TCR beta genes was amplified from genomic DNA by a multiplex PCR assay. The amplified TCR beta libraries were sequenced on the Illumina HiSeq System as 87-base-pair reads. The paper's data handling went like this. A later analysis tallied around 80 million unique TCR beta chains across the 666 repertoires, and some 10 million of those chains were shared by two or more donors. Raw reads were error-corrected and collapsed into unique sequences with a nearest-neighbor algorithm that merged closely related sequences to remove PCR and sequencing errors. Alignment of CDR3 sequences to IMGT reference sequences was used to assign V, D and J gene segments. Each retained sequence needed at least a six-nucleotide match to both a V gene segment and a J gene segment. Rearrangements were classified as productive when the CDR3 lacked stop codons and remained in frame with V and J, and all other rearrangements were classified as non-productive. CDR3 was defined according to IMGT convention as the region running from the second conserved V-encoded cysteine to the conserved J-encoded phenylalanine. Sequences without an unambiguous match to a single V gene segment were excluded from the earlier analysis of 450 to 650 of the donors. In an earlier analysis of around 590 of the donors, a V segment was called functional when productive rearrangements were above 56.7%, and segregating when the standard deviation between donors exceeded 5%. A statistical classification framework was built for diagnosing cytomegalovirus status from the catalog of TCR beta chain sequences. A later analysis assigned V and J genes by comparing TCR nucleotide sequences with IMGT/GENE-DB human TR gene sequences. A later analysis assigned CDR3 sequences and most-parsimonious VDJ recombination scenarios with the TCRdist pipeline. In a later analysis, each TCR beta chain was defined by its CDR3 amino acid sequence together with its V-gene family, and reads without a unique V-gene family were excluded. As a way to deal with suspected cross-contamination and a sequencing artifact, a later analysis dropped under 600 nucleotide sequences that were highly shared and had low generation probability. A later analysis calculated a clonal expansion index for each public chain from normalized within-repertoire ranks of inferred template counts. Generation probabilities in a later analysis came from a VDJ recombination model fitted to out-of-frame rearrangements, and those results were checked against IGoR. A later analysis scored TCR-TCR, TCR-HLA and TCR-CMV co-occurrence with hypergeometric tests, applying a repertoire-size bias correction to TCR pairs. In a later analysis, false discovery rates were estimated by permuting HLA or CMV assignments 20 times. In a later analysis, co-occurring TCRs were grouped with DBSCAN, and TCRdist sequence similarity was added when clustering was performed within HLA-allele-positive subsets. Repertoires with fewer than 30,000 or more than 120,000 public chains, plus five repertoires with anomalous nucleotide sharing, were excluded from co-occurrence clustering. In its TCRdb copy, this immuneACCESS table keeps in-frame sequences only and misses some clones. Where compared with another copy, unresolved V genes explain less than half of these, and the others have no known cause. From that table come the V and J calls and clone size; the DNA was used to work out D and trimming. The sample table lists around 120,000 clones, around 78% of them with a count of one. The top ten hold around 1.9% of the sample.

The cohort comprised under 700 healthy bone marrow donors. All cohort members were sampled while nominally healthy, although unrecorded immune exposures were likely present. The donor tested CMV seronegative and was one of the 352 seronegative cohort members. Each donor provided a peripheral blood sample, and peripheral blood mononuclear cells were used for TCR beta sequencing. Genomic DNA extraction from the blood cell samples was performed with the Qiagen DNeasy Blood Extraction Kit. The chain links TRBV7-3 with TRBJ2-3, with TRBD2 identical over 7 junction bases. Source material: PBMCs. The source is a woman aged 45-60 years in good health and CMV-seronegative. The CDR3 reads CASSLSGTSTDTQYF. In nucleotide form, the sequence is TGTGCCAGCAGTCTCAGCGGGACTAGCACAGATACGCAGTATTTT.